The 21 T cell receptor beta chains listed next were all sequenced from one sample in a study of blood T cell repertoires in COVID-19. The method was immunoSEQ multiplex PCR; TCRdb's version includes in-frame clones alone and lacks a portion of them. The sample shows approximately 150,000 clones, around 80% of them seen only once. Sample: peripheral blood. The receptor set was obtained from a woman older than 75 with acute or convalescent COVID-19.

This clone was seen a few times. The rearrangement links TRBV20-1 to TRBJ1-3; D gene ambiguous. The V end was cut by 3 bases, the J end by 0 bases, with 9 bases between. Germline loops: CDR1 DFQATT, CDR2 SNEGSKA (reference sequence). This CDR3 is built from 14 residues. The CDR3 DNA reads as TGCAGTGCTAGTGGCGGCGACTCTGGAAACACCATATATTTT. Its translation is CSASGGDSGNTIYF.

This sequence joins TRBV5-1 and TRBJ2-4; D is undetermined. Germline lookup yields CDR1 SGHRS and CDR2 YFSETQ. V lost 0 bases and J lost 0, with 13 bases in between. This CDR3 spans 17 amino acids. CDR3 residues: CASSLVPPQLAKNIQYF. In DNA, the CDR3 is TGCGCCAGCAGCTTGGTTCCCCCACAGTTAGCCAAAAACATTCAGTACTTC.

This CDR3 reads CSLGHNNEQFF. In DNA form, the CDR3 reads TGCAGCCTCGGACATAACAATGAGCAGTTCTTC. V is TRBV29-1 and J is TRBJ2-1, with D perhaps matching TRBD1 (5 bases). This CDR3 comprises 11 residues. Germline V lookup: CDR1 SQVTM, CDR2 ANQGSEA. V lost 8 bases to trimming and J lost 5 bases, with 10 bases between them.

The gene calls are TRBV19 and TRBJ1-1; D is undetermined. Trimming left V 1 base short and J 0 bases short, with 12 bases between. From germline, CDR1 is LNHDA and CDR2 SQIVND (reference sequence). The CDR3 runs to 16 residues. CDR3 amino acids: CASSIGRHAMNTEAFF. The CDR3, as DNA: TGTGCCAGTAGTATAGGAAGACATGCTATGAACACTGAAGCTTTCTTT.

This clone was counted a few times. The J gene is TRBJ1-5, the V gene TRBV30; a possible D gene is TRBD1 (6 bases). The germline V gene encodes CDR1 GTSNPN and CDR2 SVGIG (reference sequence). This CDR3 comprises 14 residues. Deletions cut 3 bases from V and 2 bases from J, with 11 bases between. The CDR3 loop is CAWSPTGRNQPQHF. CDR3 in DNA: TGTGCCTGGAGCCCGACAGGTCGCAATCAGCCCCAGCATTTT.

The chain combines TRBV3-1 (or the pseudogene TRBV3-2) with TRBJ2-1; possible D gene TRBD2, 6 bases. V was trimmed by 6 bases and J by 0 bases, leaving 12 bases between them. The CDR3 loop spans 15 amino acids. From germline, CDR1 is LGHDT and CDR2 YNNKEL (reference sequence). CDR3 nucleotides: TGTGCCAGCAGTCACGGGGGACTCTCCTACAATGAGCAGTTCTTC. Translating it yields CASSHGGLSYNEQFF.

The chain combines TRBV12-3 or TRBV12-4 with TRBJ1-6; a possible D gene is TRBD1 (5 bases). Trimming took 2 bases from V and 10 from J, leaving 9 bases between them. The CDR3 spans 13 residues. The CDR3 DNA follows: TGTGCCAGCAGTTTAAACACAGGATCACCCCTCCACTTT. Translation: CASSLNTGSPLHF.

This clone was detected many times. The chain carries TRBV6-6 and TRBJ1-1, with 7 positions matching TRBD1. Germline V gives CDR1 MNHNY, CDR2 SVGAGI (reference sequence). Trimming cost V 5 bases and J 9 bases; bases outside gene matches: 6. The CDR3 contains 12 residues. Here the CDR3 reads CASSTPDRKAFF. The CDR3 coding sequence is TGTGCCAGCAGTACCCCGGACAGGAAAGCTTTCTTT.

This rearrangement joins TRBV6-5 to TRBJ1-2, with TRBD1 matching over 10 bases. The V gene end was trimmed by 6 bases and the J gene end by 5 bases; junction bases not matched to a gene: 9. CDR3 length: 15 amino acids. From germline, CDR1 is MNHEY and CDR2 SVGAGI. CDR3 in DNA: TGTGCCAGCAGCAACTGGGGGGACAGGGGATATGGCTACACCTTC. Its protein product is CASSNWGDRGYGYTF.

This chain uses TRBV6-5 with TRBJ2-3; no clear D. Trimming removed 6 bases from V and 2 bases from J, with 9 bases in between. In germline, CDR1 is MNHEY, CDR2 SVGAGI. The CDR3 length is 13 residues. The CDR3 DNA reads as TGTGCCAGCAGACCCCGAGCCACAGATACGCAGTATTTT. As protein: CASRPRATDTQYF.

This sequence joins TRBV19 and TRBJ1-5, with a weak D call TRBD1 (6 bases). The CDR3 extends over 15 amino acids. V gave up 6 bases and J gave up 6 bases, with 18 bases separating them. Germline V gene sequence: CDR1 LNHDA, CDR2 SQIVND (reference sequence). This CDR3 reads CASRVLGGAFQPQHF. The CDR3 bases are TGTGCCAGTAGAGTGTTGGGGGGGGCGTTTCAGCCCCAGCATTTT.

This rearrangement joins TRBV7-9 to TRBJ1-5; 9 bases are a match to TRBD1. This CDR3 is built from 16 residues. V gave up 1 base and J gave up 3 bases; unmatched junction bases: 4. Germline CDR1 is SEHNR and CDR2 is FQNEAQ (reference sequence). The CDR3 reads CASSLGQGGLNQPQHF. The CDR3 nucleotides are TGTGCCAGCAGCTTAGGACAGGGGGGACTCAATCAGCCCCAGCATTTT.

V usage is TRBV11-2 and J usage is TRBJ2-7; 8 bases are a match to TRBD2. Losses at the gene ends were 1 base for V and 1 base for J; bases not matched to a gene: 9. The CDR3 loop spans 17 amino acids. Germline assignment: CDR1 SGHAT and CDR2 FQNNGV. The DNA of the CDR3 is TGTGCCAGCAGCTTAGTGGGAGCCAGCGGGAGTTCCTACGAGCAGTACTTC. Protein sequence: CASSLVGASGSSYEQYF.

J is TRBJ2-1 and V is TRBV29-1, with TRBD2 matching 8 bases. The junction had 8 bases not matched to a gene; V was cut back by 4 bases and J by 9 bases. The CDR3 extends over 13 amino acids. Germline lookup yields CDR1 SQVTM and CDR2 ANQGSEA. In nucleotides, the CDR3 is TGCAGCGTTGTTCAAGCGGGAGTGGGTGAGCAGTTCTTC. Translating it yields CSVVQAGVGEQFF.

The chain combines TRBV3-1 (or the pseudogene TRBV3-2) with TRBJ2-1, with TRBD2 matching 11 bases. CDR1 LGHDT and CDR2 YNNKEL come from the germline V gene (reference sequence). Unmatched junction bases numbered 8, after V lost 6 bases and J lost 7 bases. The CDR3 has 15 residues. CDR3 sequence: CASRGVAGGPNEQFF. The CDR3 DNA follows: TGTGCCAGCAGGGGCGTAGCGGGGGGGCCAAATGAGCAGTTCTTC.

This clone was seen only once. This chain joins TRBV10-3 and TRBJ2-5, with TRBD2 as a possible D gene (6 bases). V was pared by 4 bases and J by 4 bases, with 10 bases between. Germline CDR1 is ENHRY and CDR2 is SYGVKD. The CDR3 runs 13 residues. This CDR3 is CAISVEAGETQYF. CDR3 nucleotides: TGTGCCATCAGTGTCGAAGCGGGAGAGACCCAGTACTTC.

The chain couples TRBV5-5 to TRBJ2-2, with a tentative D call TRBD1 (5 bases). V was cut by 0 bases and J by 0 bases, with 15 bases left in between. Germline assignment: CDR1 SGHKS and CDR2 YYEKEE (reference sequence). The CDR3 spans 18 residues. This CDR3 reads CASSLDGHLFANTGELFF. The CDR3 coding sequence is TGTGCCAGCAGCTTGGATGGACACCTGTTCGCGAACACCGGGGAGCTGTTTTTT.

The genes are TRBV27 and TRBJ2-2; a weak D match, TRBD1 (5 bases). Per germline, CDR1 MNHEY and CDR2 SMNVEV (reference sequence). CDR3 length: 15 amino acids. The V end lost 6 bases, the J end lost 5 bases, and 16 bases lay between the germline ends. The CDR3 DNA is TGTGCCAGCAGGTCGACCCAGGGCGCGACCGGGGAGCTGTTTTTT. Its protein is CASRSTQGATGELFF.

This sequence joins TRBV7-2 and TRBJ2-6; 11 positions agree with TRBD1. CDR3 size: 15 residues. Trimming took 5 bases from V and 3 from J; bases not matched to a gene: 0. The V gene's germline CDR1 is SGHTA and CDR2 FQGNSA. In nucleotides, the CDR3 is TGTGCCAGCAGCGGGACAGGGGGTGGGGCCAACGTCCTGACTTTC. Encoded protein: CASSGTGGGANVLTF. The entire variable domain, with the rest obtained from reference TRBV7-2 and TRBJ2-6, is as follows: GAGVSQSPSNKVTEKGKDVELRCDPISGHTALYWYRQSLGQGLEFLIYFQGNSAPDKSGLPSDRFSAERTGGSVSTLTIQRTQQEDSAVYLCASSGTGGGANVLTFGAGSRLTVL.

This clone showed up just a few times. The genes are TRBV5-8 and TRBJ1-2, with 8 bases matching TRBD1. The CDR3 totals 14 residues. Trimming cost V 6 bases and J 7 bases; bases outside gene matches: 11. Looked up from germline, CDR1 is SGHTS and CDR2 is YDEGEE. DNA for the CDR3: TGTGCCAGCAACATCGGACAGGGCAGGAGTGGCTACACCTTC. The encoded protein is CASNIGQGRSGYTF.

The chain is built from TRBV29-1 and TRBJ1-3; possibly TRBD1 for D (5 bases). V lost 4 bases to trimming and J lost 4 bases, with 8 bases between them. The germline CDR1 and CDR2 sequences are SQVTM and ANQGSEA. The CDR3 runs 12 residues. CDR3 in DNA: TGCAGCGTTGTCAGGGCCGGAAACACCATATATTTT. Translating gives CSVVRAGNTIYF. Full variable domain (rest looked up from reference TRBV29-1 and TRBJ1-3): SAVISQKPSRDICQRGTSLTIQCQVDSQVTMMFWYRQQPGQSLTLIATANQGSEATYESGFVIDKFPISRPNLTFSTLTVSNMSPEDSSIYLCSVVRAGNTIYFGEGSWLTVV.